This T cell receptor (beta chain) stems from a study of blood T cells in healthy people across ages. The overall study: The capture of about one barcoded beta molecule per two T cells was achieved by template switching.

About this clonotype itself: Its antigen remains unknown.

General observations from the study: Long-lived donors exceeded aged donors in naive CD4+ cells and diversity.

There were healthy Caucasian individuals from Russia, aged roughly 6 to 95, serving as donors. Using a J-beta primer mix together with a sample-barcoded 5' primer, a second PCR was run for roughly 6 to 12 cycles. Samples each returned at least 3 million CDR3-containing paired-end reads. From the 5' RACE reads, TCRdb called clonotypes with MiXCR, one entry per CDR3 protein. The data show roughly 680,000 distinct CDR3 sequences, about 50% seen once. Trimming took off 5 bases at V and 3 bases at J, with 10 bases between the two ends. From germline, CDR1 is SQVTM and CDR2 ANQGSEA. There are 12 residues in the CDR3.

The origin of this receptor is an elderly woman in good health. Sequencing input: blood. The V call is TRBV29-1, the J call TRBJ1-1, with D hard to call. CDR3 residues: CSVSDGYTEAFF. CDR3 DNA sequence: TGCAGCGTTTCGGACGGTTACACTGAAGCTTTCTTT. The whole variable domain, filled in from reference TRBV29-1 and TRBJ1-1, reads SAVISQKPSRDICQRGTSLTIQCQVDSQVTMMFWYRQQPGQSLTLIATANQGSEATYESGFVIDKFPISRPNLTFSTLTVSNMSPEDSSIYLCSVSDGYTEAFFGQGTRLTVV.